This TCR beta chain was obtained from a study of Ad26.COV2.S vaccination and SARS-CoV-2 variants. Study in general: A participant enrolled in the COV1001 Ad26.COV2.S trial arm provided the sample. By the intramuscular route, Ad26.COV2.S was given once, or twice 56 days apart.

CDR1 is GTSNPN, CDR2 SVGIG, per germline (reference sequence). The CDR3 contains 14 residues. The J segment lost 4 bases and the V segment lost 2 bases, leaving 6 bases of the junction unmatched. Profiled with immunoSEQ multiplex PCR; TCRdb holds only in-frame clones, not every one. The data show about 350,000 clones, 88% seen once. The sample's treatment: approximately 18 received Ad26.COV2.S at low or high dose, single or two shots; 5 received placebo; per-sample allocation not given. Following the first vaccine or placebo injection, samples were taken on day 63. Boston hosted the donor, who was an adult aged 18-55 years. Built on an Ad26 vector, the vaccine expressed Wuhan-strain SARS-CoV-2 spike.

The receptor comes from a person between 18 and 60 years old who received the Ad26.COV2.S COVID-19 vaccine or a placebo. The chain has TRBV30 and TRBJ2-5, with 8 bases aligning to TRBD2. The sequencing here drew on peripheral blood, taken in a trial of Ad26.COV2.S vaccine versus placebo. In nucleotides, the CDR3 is TGTGCCTGGAGTCGGGGACTAGGAGGAGAGACCCAGTACTTC. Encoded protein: CAWSRGLGGETQYF.